The 30 T cell receptor beta chains reported below all come from one sample, sequenced in a study of cytomegalovirus exposure and HLA in healthy donors. Here immunoSEQ multiplex PCR was the method, and the copy in TCRdb shows in-frame clones only, minus some. The table includes around 200,000 clones, about 86% detected once. The sample taken for sequencing was PBMCs. The receptors were gathered from a woman aged 18-30 years in good health and CMV-seropositive.

The rearrangement uses TRBV11-2 and TRBJ2-1; D might be TRBD1 (5 bases). Trimming removed 4 bases from V and 8 bases from J, with 15 bases in between. This CDR3 has 14 amino acids. Germline V gene lookup returns CDR1 SGHAT and CDR2 FQNNGV. CDR3: CASSSLIRVHEQFF. The CDR3 nucleotides are TGTGCCAGCAGCTCACTTATCAGGGTGCATGAGCAGTTCTTC. The full variable domain, rest sourced from reference TRBV11-2 and TRBJ2-1, is EAGVAQSPRYKIIEKRQSVAFWCNPISGHATLYWYQQILGQGPKLLIQFQNNGVVDDSQLPKDRFSAERLKGVDSTLKIQPAKLEDSAVYLCASSSLIRVHEQFFGPGTRLTVL.

V is TRBV18 and J is TRBJ2-5; 10 nucleotides agree with TRBD2. This CDR3 spans 13 amino acids. With V trimmed by 6 bases and J by 5 bases, 3 bases remained unmatched. Per the germline V gene, CDR1 is KGHSH and CDR2 is LQKENI. CDR3 amino acids: CASSRGLAETQYF. CDR3 DNA: TGTGCCAGCTCGCGGGGACTAGCGGAGACCCAGTACTTC.

The chain carries TRBV5-1 and TRBJ1-6, with TRBD1 matching over 7 bases. The CDR3 sequence is 14 residues long. With 4 bases clipped from V and 6 bases from J, the junction kept 4 bases outside the gene matches. In germline, CDR1 is SGHRS, CDR2 YFSETQ. The CDR3 DNA reads as TGCGCCAGCAGCGGGGGACAGAGTAATTCACCCCTCCACTTT. Translating gives CASSGGQSNSPLHF.

J is TRBJ2-4 and V is TRBV5-1; 9 bases are shared with TRBD2. In germline, CDR1 is SGHRS, CDR2 YFSETQ. The CDR3 covers 14 residues. The V and J ends lost 4 bases and 8 bases, in that order; junction bases with no gene match: 7. In DNA form, the CDR3 reads TGCGCCAGCAGCGCGGGACTAGCAATAGACATTCAGTACTTC. Amino acids: CASSAGLAIDIQYF. Complete variable domain (other parts from reference TRBV5-1 and TRBJ2-4): KAGVTQTPRYLIKTRGQQVTLSCSPISGHRSVSWYQQTPGQGLQFLFEYFSETQRNKGNFPGRFSGRQFSNSRSEMNVSTLELGDSALYLCASSAGLAIDIQYFGAGTRLSVL.

The chain links TRBV19 to TRBJ2-7, with 10 bases lining up with TRBD2. Germline-derived CDR1 and CDR2 are LNHDA and SQIVND (reference sequence). The junction had 7 bases not matched to a gene; V was cut back by 10 bases and J by 1 base. The CDR3 contains 14 residues. The CDR3 here is CATTIAGGSYEQYF. The CDR3 region has the DNA TGTGCCACCACCATAGCGGGGGGATCCTACGAGCAGTACTTC. The complete variable domain, with remaining parts taken from reference TRBV19 and TRBJ2-7, reads DGGITQSPKYLFRKEGQNVTLSCEQNLNHDAMYWYRQDPGQGLRLIYYSQIVNDFQKGDIAEGYSVSREKKESFPLTVTSAQKNPTAFYLCATTIAGGSYEQYFGPGTRLTVT.

CDR3 sequence: CASSQVAVSGNTIYF. CDR3 DNA: TGTGCCAGCAGCCAAGTTGCGGTCTCTGGAAACACCATATATTTT. This chain uses TRBV14 with TRBJ1-3; no reliable D call. CDR1 is SGHDN, CDR2 FVKESK, per germline. CDR3 length: 15 residues. The germline V and J ends were trimmed by 1 base and 0 bases, with 7 bases remaining between them. The full variable domain, completed using reference TRBV14 and TRBJ1-3, is EAGVTQFPSHSVIEKGQTVTLRCDPISGHDNLYWYRRVMGKEIKFLLHFVKESKQDESGMPNNRFLAERTGGTYSTLKVQPAELEDSGVYFCASSQVAVSGNTIYFGEGSWLTVV.

This clone was picked up one time. The V gene is TRBV5-6, the J gene TRBJ2-2; no definite D call. CDR3 length: 12 amino acids. The V end lost 1 base, the J end lost 7 bases, and 5 bases lay between the germline ends. Germline V gene lookup returns CDR1 SGHDT and CDR2 YYEEEE. CDR3: CASSLRVGELFF. The CDR3 nucleotides are TGTGCCAGCAGCTTGCGAGTCGGGGAGCTGTTTTTT.

V is TRBV5-5 and J is TRBJ2-7; TRBD1 is a possible D gene (6 bases). The CDR3 runs 15 residues. The germline V gene encodes CDR1 SGHKS and CDR2 YYEKEE (reference sequence). Trimming cost V 1 base and J 7 bases, with 18 bases left between them. The CDR3 is CASSLRGGTATEQYF. CDR3 nucleotides: TGTGCCAGCAGCTTGCGAGGGGGAACAGCGACTGAGCAGTACTTC.

This clone showed up just once. The V gene is TRBV4-1, the J gene TRBJ1-6; TRBD1 is a possible D gene (5 bases). Trimming removed 0 bases from V and 1 base from J, with 10 bases in between. The CDR3 runs 17 residues. Germline CDR1 and CDR2: MGHRA and YSYEKL. The CDR3, as DNA: TGCGCCAGCAGCCAAGAGTTAGGACATTCCTATAATTCACCCCTCCACTTT. Its translation is CASSQELGHSYNSPLHF.

The V gene is TRBV11-3, the J gene TRBJ2-6, with D uncertain. Germline V CDR1 and CDR2: SGHNT, YENEEA. The CDR3 runs to 16 residues. V was cut by 5 bases and J by 1 base, with 12 bases left in between. CDR3 DNA: TGTGCCAGCAGCCCGACGACCGGGTCTGGGGCCAACGTCCTGACTTTC. Translating gives CASSPTTGSGANVLTF.

The chain joins TRBV7-3 to TRBJ1-1; tentative D call: TRBD1 (5 bases). Germline CDR1 SGHTA, CDR2 FQGTGA. This CDR3 contains 15 residues. V was pared by 3 bases and J by 5 bases, with 16 bases between. The CDR3 DNA sequence: TGTGCCAGCAGCTTCCTCGGCAGGGTAGGGACTGAAGCTTTCTTT. This codes for CASSFLGRVGTEAFF.

This clone has more than one count but fewer than ten. The sample carries other DNA sequences with the same CDR3. V is TRBV18 and J is TRBJ2-7; D not resolved. V lost 3 bases and J 1 base, leaving 4 bases between the germline ends. Per germline, CDR1 KGHSH and CDR2 LQKENI. The CDR3 sequence is 12 residues long. Here the CDR3 DNA reads TGTGCCAGCTCACCCGAGTCCTACGAGCAGTACTTC. Translating gives CASSPESYEQYF. Supplemented by reference TRBV18 and TRBJ2-7, the full variable domain reads NAGVMQNPRHLVRRRGQEARLRCSPMKGHSHVYWYRQLPEEGLKFMVYLQKENIIDESGMPKERFSAEFPKEGPSILRIQQVVRGDSAAYFCASSPESYEQYFGPGTRLTVT.

This chain uses TRBV7-2 with TRBJ2-7; 7 bases map to TRBD1. After removal of 10 bases from V and 4 bases from J, the junction contained 13 bases not matched to a gene. The CDR3 runs 14 residues. Germline-derived CDR1 and CDR2 are SGHTA and FQGNSA. The CDR3 DNA follows: TGTGCCACCGAGAGGGGTTACAGGGGTTACGAGCAGTACTTC. It yields the protein CATERGYRGYEQYF.

Here the CDR3 DNA reads TGTGCCAGCAGTTCCGAGGACAGGGAGGGGACGAGCCGGGAGCTGTTTTTT. Amino acid sequence: CASSSEDREGTSRELFF. The chain links TRBV27 to TRBJ2-2, with D possibly TRBD1 on 8 matching bases. V was trimmed by 4 bases and J by 9 bases, leaving 24 bases between them. The germline V gene has CDR1 MNHEY and CDR2 SMNVEV (reference sequence). The CDR3 has 17 residues.

The V call is TRBV10-3, the J call TRBJ2-7; TRBD2 matches at 8 bases. The trim removed 11 bases at V and 3 bases at J, leaving 12 bases unmatched. The CDR3 runs 14 residues. Per germline, CDR1 ENHRY and CDR2 SYGVKD. As DNA, the CDR3 is TGTGCCGTACGTCAAGCGGGGGCGAACTACGAGCAGTACTTC. Amino acid sequence: CAVRQAGANYEQYF.

J is TRBJ1-1 and V is TRBV5-4; possibly TRBD1 for D (5 bases). The CDR3 consists of 13 residues. Per the germline V gene, CDR1 is SGHNT and CDR2 is YYREEE (reference sequence). The V end was cut by 4 bases, the J end by 3 bases, with 10 bases between. The CDR3 region has the DNA TGTGCCAGCAGCGCGACAGTAGACACTGAAGCTTTCTTT. As protein: CASSATVDTEAFF.

The chain uses TRBV7-2 and TRBJ1-1; no reliable D call. The CDR3 spans 16 residues. Germline-derived CDR1 and CDR2 are SGHTA and FQGNSA. V shed 0 bases and J shed 4 bases, with 15 bases lying between them. CDR3 coding DNA: TGTGCCAGCAGCTTAGCGCGGGTCCCCTCGAGCACTGAAGCTTTCTTT. It is translated as CASSLARVPSSTEAFF.

The chain joins TRBV4-3 to TRBJ2-1; 12 nucleotides align to TRBD2. This CDR3 comprises 16 residues. V was pared by 0 bases and J by 6 bases, with 3 bases of the junction left unmatched. Germline values: CDR1 LGHNA, CDR2 YSLEER. DNA of the CDR3: TGCGCCAGCAGCCAAGATCCTAGCGGGGGGGCCAATGAGCAGTTCTTC. Translation gives CASSQDPSGGANEQFF.

The V gene is TRBV2, the J gene TRBJ1-6; D uncertain. Germline lookup yields CDR1 SNHLY and CDR2 FYNNEI. There are 14 residues in the CDR3. Trimming shortened V by 6 bases and J by 0 bases, and 6 bases separated the two germline ends. The CDR3 coding sequence is TGTGCCAGCAGCATCCCCTCCTATAATTCACCCCTCCACTTT. Its protein is CASSIPSYNSPLHF. The whole variable domain, filled in from reference TRBV2 and TRBJ1-6, reads EPEVTQTPSHQVTQMGQEVILRCVPISNHLYFYWYRQILGQKVEFLVSFYNNEISEKSEIFDDQFSVERPDGSNFTLKIRSTKLEDSAMYFCASSIPSYNSPLHFGNGTRLTVT.

V and J are TRBV2 and TRBJ2-1; 11 positions agree with TRBD2. The CDR3 is 15 residues long. Germline V gene lookup returns CDR1 SNHLY and CDR2 FYNNEI. Unmatched junction bases numbered 9, after V lost 5 bases and J lost 9 bases. CDR3: CASSTIAGGPPEQFF. CDR3 DNA: TGTGCCAGCAGTACCATAGCGGGGGGGCCGCCTGAGCAGTTCTTC.

The V call is TRBV6-1, the J call TRBJ2-2; D gene unclear. CDR1 and CDR2 (germline): MNHNS, SASEGT. Trimming shortened V by 3 bases and J by 5 bases, and 7 bases separated the two germline ends. This CDR3 is built from 13 residues. CDR3 loop: CASSEWQTGELFF. DNA for the CDR3: TGTGCCAGCAGTGAGTGGCAGACCGGGGAGCTGTTTTTT.

DNA of the CDR3: TGTGCCAGCAGCCCCGCAGACTCAGCTAACTATGGCTACACCTTC. This sequence encodes CASSPADSANYGYTF. This chain joins TRBV7-2 and TRBJ1-2; the D is unclear. This CDR3 has 15 amino acids. Trimming shortened V by 5 bases and J by 0 bases, and 13 bases separated the two germline ends. Germline loops: CDR1 SGHTA, CDR2 FQGNSA.

The chain uses TRBV2 and TRBJ2-1, with D perhaps TRBD2 (5 bases). The germline V gene has CDR1 SNHLY and CDR2 FYNNEI. Trimming pared 5 bases from V and 8 bases from J, leaving 16 bases between. This CDR3 comprises 14 residues. The CDR3 region has the DNA TGTGCCAGCAGTCCGCCCCCCGCGGGTGATGAGCAGTTCTTC. Translation: CASSPPPAGDEQFF.

The V call is TRBV6-6, the J call TRBJ2-2, with 7 bases fitting TRBD2. V was pared by 6 bases and J by 0 bases, with 7 bases of the junction left unmatched. In germline, CDR1 is MNHNY, CDR2 SVGAGI (reference sequence). The length of the CDR3 is 16 residues. CDR3 coding DNA: TGTGCCAGCAGAGCGGGGAGGACGGCGAACACCGGGGAGCTGTTTTTT. It encodes CASRAGRTANTGELFF.

The chain uses TRBV5-8 and TRBJ2-7; TRBD2 aligns across 8 bases. Germline loops: CDR1 SGHTS, CDR2 YDEGEE. CDR3 length: 15 amino acids. The V gene end was trimmed by 2 bases and the J gene end by 5 bases; junction bases not matched to a gene: 9. CDR3 residues: CASSLGGGLFHEQYF. In DNA, the CDR3 is TGTGCCAGCAGCTTAGGCGGGGGGCTTTTCCACGAGCAGTACTTC. Full variable domain (rest looked up from reference TRBV5-8 and TRBJ2-7): EAGVTQSPTHLIKTRGQQATLRCSPISGHTSVYWYQQALGLGLQFLLWYDEGEERNRGNFPPRFSGRQFPNYSSELNVNALELEDSALYLCASSLGGGLFHEQYFGPGTRLTVT.

In its sample, this clone was seen once. The V and J genes are TRBV6-5 and TRBJ1-1, with D perhaps matching TRBD1 (5 bases). The CDR3 length is 14 residues. V was shortened by 7 bases and J by 1 base, with 13 bases between the two germline ends. Germline V gene lookup returns CDR1 MNHEY and CDR2 SVGAGI. The CDR3 sequence: CASTEGVRNTEAFF. Written as DNA, the CDR3 is TGTGCCAGCACCGAAGGGGTAAGGAACACTGAAGCTTTCTTT.

This rearrangement joins TRBV11-2 to TRBJ2-1, with 7 positions matching TRBD2. Per germline, CDR1 SGHAT and CDR2 FQNNGV. This CDR3 region has 14 residues. The J segment lost 5 bases and the V segment lost 1 base, leaving 2 bases of the junction unmatched. CDR3 sequence (DNA): TGTGCCAGCAGCTTAGGCGGGGGAGACAATGAGCAGTTCTTC. Translating it yields CASSLGGGDNEQFF.

This rearrangement joins TRBV29-1 to TRBJ2-1, with 11 bases matching TRBD1. The germline gives CDR1 SQVTM, CDR2 ANQGSEA. With V trimmed by 1 base and J by 8 bases, 10 bases remained unmatched. CDR3 length: 16 amino acids. Here the CDR3 reads CSVEGGSRDRGDEQFF. CDR3 sequence (DNA): TGCAGCGTTGAAGGAGGGTCTCGGGACAGGGGGGATGAGCAGTTCTTC.

The chain recombines TRBV2 with TRBJ1-1; D call uncertain. The ends were cut back, 7 bases at V and 1 base at J, with 10 bases in the middle. The CDR3 extends over 13 amino acids. Germline V gives CDR1 SNHLY, CDR2 FYNNEI. The CDR3 sequence: CASTGFRNTEAFF. The CDR3 DNA reads TGTGCCAGCACCGGGTTTCGGAACACTGAAGCTTTCTTT.

In this sample, this clone turned up a few times. The same CDR3 also results from other DNA sequences found in this sample. This sequence joins TRBV4-2 and TRBJ2-2; no clear D gene. Looked up from germline, CDR1 is LGHNA and CDR2 is YNFKEQ. V lost 1 base, J lost 1 base, and 7 bases lay in between. This CDR3 is 15 amino acids long. In DNA form, the CDR3 reads TGTGCCAGCAGCCAAGCTAGAGGGAACACCGGGGAGCTGTTTTTT. This encodes CASSQARGNTGELFF.